This T cell receptor (beta chain) was profiled in a study of CD8 T cells in ankylosing spondylitis. To note about this clonotype: The antigen remains unidentified.

Study outcomes and limitations: In ankylosing spondylitis blood, a motif of about 8 highly homologous TCR beta variants appeared characteristic. From matched ankylosing spondylitis synovial fluid, disease-linked clones were reportedly recovered at significantly enriched levels. Disease-linked clones bore a CD8+ phenotype, appearing relatively rarely in peripheral blood.

There are 14 residues in the CDR3. CDR1 and CDR2 from the germline V gene are SGHRS and YFSETQ. Deletions cut 0 bases from V and 6 bases from J, with 12 bases between. A quantitative 5'-RACE method, one with molecular barcodes, was used to make TCR beta libraries. TCRdb re-derived calls from the 5' RACE reads in MiXCR, one entry per CDR3 protein. The sample holds 700,000 or so distinct CDR3 sequences, about 20% seen once. The TCR comes from a male donor with ankylosing spondylitis. What was sequenced was blood, either unsorted or a sorted T cell fraction (not recorded which). This chain uses TRBV5-1 with TRBJ1-2; D remains ambiguous. CDR3 bases: TGCGCCAGCAGCTTGGATCTATGGAAGGATGGCTACACCTTC. This codes for CASSLDLWKDGYTF.